This T cell receptor (beta chain) derives from a study of OX40 agonist ivuxolimab in advanced cancers. At the level of the whole study: Ivuxolimab was an agonistic, fully human IgG2 monoclonal antibody directed against OX40 (CD134), a costimulatory receptor. Intravenous ivuxolimab was administered to patients every 2 weeks at six dose levels: 0.01, 0.1, 0.3, 1.5, 3 and 10 mg/kg. Of the approximately 54 dose-escalation patients, hepatocellular carcinoma was present in about 20, melanoma in around 15, renal cell carcinoma in 9 and head and neck cancer in 9. In the dose-escalation cohort, 82.7% of patients were male, and the mean age was approximately 60 years, with a range of roughly 20 to 80. Patients were allowed to have had prior anti-PD-1, anti-PD-L1 or anti-CTLA-4 therapy, and more than 35% of the dose-escalation patients had been treated with checkpoint inhibitors. Partial responses occurred in three dose-escalation patients: two with cutaneous melanoma and one with hepatocellular carcinoma. The point of sequencing TCRbeta in the periphery was to test whether ivuxolimab changed TCR sequence diversity and drove clonal T-cell expansion. The paper describes the monotherapy dose-escalation part (N = 52 patients) of the phase I trial of ivuxolimab. The investigation overall reported the following: The antigen specificity of the peripheral T cells that underwent clonal expansion was not determined. After ivuxolimab, CD8+ T cells had more expanded clones than CD4+ T cells on average. In the 0.1-3.0 mg/kg groups, partial responders had among the lowest normalized peripheral clonal expansion, particularly in CD8+ T cells. Clonal expansion of both CD4+ and CD8+ blood T cells was observed from baseline to week 6 at doses 0.1 to 3.0 mg/kg. Low levels of normalized T-cell clonal expansion were also seen in some patients who did not respond.

A single count supports this clone. Its antigen specificity is not known. No base quality information exists; no much larger clone differs at one position. Cut back by 0 bases and 0 bases, the V and J ends lie 9 bases apart. Reading the germline V gene gives CDR1 MNHNS and CDR2 SASEGT. Taken from cysteine to phenylalanine, the CDR3 has 17 residues. Just CDR3 DNA is preserved here, 51 bases in frame from base 1. To sequence the TCRbeta CDR3 region, genomic DNA was isolated from the sorted cells. The immunoSEQ Assay was used to sequence the TCRbeta CDR3 regions. TCRdb carries this immuneACCESS record with in-frame sequences only. Its versions omit some clonotypes, under half of them owing to an unresolved V gene in the studies checked, with the rest unexplained. This sample gives tens of thousands of clones in total; 85% to 90% of them show up just once. Jointly, the top ten make up 0.85% to 1% of the sample.

Patients with autoimmune disease history or receiving systemic immunosuppression were excluded from the trial. In every dose cohort, peripheral blood was drawn for TCR sequencing at baseline, cycle 4 day 1, and cycle 7 day 1. The samples were taken from a phase I, first-in-human, multicenter, open-label dose-escalation trial of ivuxolimab. Adults with locally advanced or metastatic melanoma, renal cell, hepatocellular, or head and neck squamous cell carcinoma were enrolled in the trial. Before TCR sequencing, CD4+ T cells and CD8+ T cells were sorted from peripheral blood as separate populations. The chain joins TRBV6-1 to TRBJ2-6; too little of a D gene remains to name it. The source material was CD4+ or CD8+ T cells sorted from blood, sampled in a trial of the OX40 agonist ivuxolimab. This receptor was obtained from an adult with an advanced solid tumor such as melanoma, head and neck, liver or kidney cancer. The sequenced DNA is TGTGCCAGCAGTGAAGCGCTGGTAGGCTCTGGGGCCAACGTCCTGACTTTC. Translation gives CASSEALVGSGANVLTF.